The source of this TCR beta chain is a study of cytomegalovirus exposure and HLA in healthy donors. This PCR relied on a set of 60 Vbeta primers and 13 Jbeta primers. Authors' methods: Approximately 11 million shared chains were among 80 million or so unique TCR beta chains counted in a later analysis. Sequenced by immunoSEQ multiplex PCR; TCRdb stores in-frame clones only, minus some. The V and J calls and the clone size are those of that table, but D and trimming were determined from the DNA. The profile shows a few hundred thousand clones, approximately 90% of them singletons. CDR1 is GTSNPN, CDR2 SVGIG, per germline (reference sequence). The CDR3 length is 16 residues. V gave up 6 bases and J gave up 8 bases; unmatched junction bases: 17.

Sequencing was carried out using PBMCs. The sequence derives from a woman in her late teens or twenties in good health and CMV-seronegative. V usage is TRBV30 and J usage is TRBJ1-1, with TRBD1 matching over 11 bases. CDR3 bases: TGTGCCTGCTCCCATATCCCGGGACAGGGGGAAGTAGAAGCTTTCTTT. Translation gives CACSHIPGQGEVEAFF.